The 21 T cell receptor beta chains presented below share a single source sample, sequenced in a study of beta chain features in type 1 diabetes listed by TCRdb under 2018. Broader findings and caveats from the paper: Type 1 diabetes patients showed a moderate but significant shortening of TCRB CDR3 length in all four CD4+ subsets.

These receptors' targets are unknown. Library method: the immunoSEQ multiplex PCR assay. The entire isolated RNA was reverse transcribed using the High Capacity cDNA Reverse Transcription Kit, and thus expressed TCRB transcripts were sequenced. What TCRdb holds here is the immuneACCESS table cut down to in-frame rearrangements. Part of the clones is not present; checked against another copy, under half of the missing clones reflect an unresolved V gene, and the others are unexplained. The sample table shows some 270,000 clones, and approximately 10% are seen once. The ten largest clones take up roughly 0.017% of the sample. Sequenced sample: naive CD4+ T cells from blood. What the cell subset or site label conveys for this sample: true naive CD4+ T cells. The receptors derive from a man under 40 with type 1 diabetes.

The rearrangement joins TRBV7-2 to TRBJ1-1; 9 bases are a match to TRBD1. V dropped 2 bases and J dropped 1; count of bases not matched to a gene: 5. CDR1 is SGHTA, CDR2 FQGNSA, per germline. The CDR3 loop spans 16 amino acids. The CDR3 DNA is TGTGCCAGCAGCTTAACAGGGGGCGCGGGGAACACTGAAGCTTTCTTT. Amino acid sequence: CASSLTGGAGNTEAFF.

This clone turned up a few times. The V and J genes are TRBV12-5 and TRBJ2-1, with TRBD2 identical over 9 bases. V gave up 8 bases and J gave up 5 bases; unmatched junction bases: 4. The CDR3 loop spans 13 amino acids. The germline gives CDR1 LGHNT, CDR2 FRNRAP. The CDR3 loop reads CASLAGDNNEQFF. DNA for the CDR3: TGTGCTAGTTTAGCGGGGGATAACAATGAGCAGTTCTTC.

This clone occurred a few times. This chain uses TRBV5-1 with TRBJ1-6; TRBD1 matches at 11 bases. Germline loops: CDR1 SGHRS, CDR2 YFSETQ. The CDR3 extends over 16 amino acids. The V segment lost 0 bases and the J segment 8 bases; nucleotides outside the gene matches: 4. The CDR3 spells CASSLDPGQGDSPLHF. In nucleotides, the CDR3 is TGCGCCAGCAGCTTGGACCCGGGACAGGGGGATTCACCCCTCCACTTT.

This clone was counted between two and nine times. The V and J genes are TRBV28 and TRBJ2-7; a possible D gene is TRBD1 (5 bases). Germline CDR1 reads MDHEN; CDR2 reads SYDVKM. Trimming shortened V by 5 bases and J by 8 bases, and 10 bases separated the two germline ends. The CDR3 has 11 amino acids. Here the CDR3 DNA reads TGTGCCAGCAGTCTTCGACAGCAGCAGTACTTC. The encoded protein is CASSLRQQQYF.

This chain connects TRBV29-1 to TRBJ2-3; 13 positions agree with TRBD2. The V and J ends lost 4 bases and 0 bases, in that order; junction bases with no gene match: 7. The CDR3 loop spans 17 amino acids. Per the germline V gene, CDR1 is SQVTM and CDR2 is ANQGSEA. The CDR3 DNA reads TGCAGCGTTGTGGGACTAGCGGGGAGGGCTAGCACAGATACGCAGTATTTT. This translates into CSVVGLAGRASTDTQYF.

With regard to this clone: Mismatch with germline at one junction end may stem from a read error. The chain joins TRBV30 to TRBJ1-5, with a possible D match to TRBD1 (6 bases). The CDR3 totals 16 residues. Germline V gives CDR1 GTSNPN, CDR2 SVGIG (reference sequence). Here the CDR3 reads CAWGSLVTGSHQPQHF. CDR3 DNA sequence: TGTGCCTGGGGGAGCTTGGTGACAGGTAGCCATCAGCCCCAGCATTTT.

The V gene is TRBV5-1, the J gene TRBJ2-7; 7 bases are shared with TRBD1. Germline lookup yields CDR1 SGHRS and CDR2 YFSETQ. The CDR3 sequence is 14 residues long. V gave up 7 bases and J gave up 5 bases; unmatched junction bases: 12. Written as DNA, the CDR3 is TGCGCCAGCCGAATAGGGACAGCTTTTAACGAGCAGTACTTC. Encoded protein: CASRIGTAFNEQYF.

This chain joins TRBV7-2 and TRBJ1-1, with TRBD1 matching over 7 bases. With V trimmed by 4 bases and J by 1 base, 12 bases remained unmatched. Germline V lookup: CDR1 SGHTA, CDR2 FQGNSA. The CDR3 has 17 amino acids. The CDR3 DNA reads TGTGCCAGCAGCTCCCTTAGGGACAGAAACTGGAACACTGAAGCTTTCTTT. The encoded protein is CASSSLRDRNWNTEAFF.

The rearrangement links TRBV9 to TRBJ2-5; no reliable D call. The CDR3 length is 15 residues. Germline CDR1 is SGDLS and CDR2 is YYNGEE. The germline V and J ends were trimmed by 0 bases and 1 base, with 10 bases remaining between them. CDR3 DNA sequence: TGTGCCAGCAGCGTAGATTCCACTCGCCAAGAGACCCAGTACTTC. Protein sequence: CASSVDSTRQETQYF.

In this sample, this clone turned up a few times. The rearrangement links TRBV5-1 to TRBJ2-7, with 7 bases lining up with TRBD1. This CDR3 comprises 13 residues. V dropped 0 bases and J dropped 5; count of bases not matched to a gene: 2. Germline values: CDR1 SGHRS, CDR2 YFSETQ. The CDR3 sequence: CASSLGQGHEQYF. CDR3 sequence (DNA): TGCGCCAGCAGCTTGGGACAGGGACACGAGCAGTACTTC.

This clone was seen more than once but under ten times. V is TRBV7-2 and J is TRBJ2-4; 8 bases map to TRBD1. From germline, CDR1 is SGHTA and CDR2 FQGNSA. The J segment lost 7 bases and the V segment lost 1 base, leaving 0 bases of the junction unmatched. This CDR3 is built from 13 residues. CDR3 DNA sequence: TGTGCCAGCAGCTTAGGACAGGGGAACATTCAGTACTTC. Its translation is CASSLGQGNIQYF.

Only one count was recorded for this clone. V and J are TRBV5-1 and TRBJ2-1; a weak D match, TRBD2 (6 bases). The CDR3 is 14 amino acids. V lost 4 bases, J lost 6 bases, and 14 bases lay in between. Germline loops: CDR1 SGHRS, CDR2 YFSETQ. CDR3: CASSRGTAPNEQFF. CDR3 DNA sequence: TGCGCCAGCAGCCGGGGGACTGCGCCCAATGAGCAGTTCTTC.

The V gene is TRBV29-1, the J gene TRBJ1-4, with a weak D call TRBD1 (5 bases). V lost 0 bases, J lost 8 bases, and 16 bases lay in between. Germline-derived CDR1 and CDR2 are SQVTM and ANQGSEA. The CDR3 is 15 residues long. CDR3 bases: TGCAGCGTTGAAGATCTTAGGGGAGGGCAAGAAAAACTGTTTTTT. Encoded protein: CSVEDLRGGQEKLFF.

This clone showed up just a few times. The V and J genes are TRBV4-2 and TRBJ1-2, with 12 bases identical to TRBD1. The CDR3 is 15 amino acids. CDR1 is LGHNA and CDR2 is YNFKEQ in the germline V gene. V lost 3 bases and J lost 8; bases outside the gene matches: 7. The CDR3 DNA sequence: TGTGCCAGCAGCCACGGGGACAGGGGGCGGGAAGGCTACACCTTC. It is translated as CASSHGDRGREGYTF.

Concerning this clone itself: The junction does not match germline at one end; this may be a read error. V gene TRBV6-5 combines with J gene TRBJ1-1; D might be TRBD1 (5 bases). Germline loops: CDR1 MNHEY, CDR2 SVGAGI. The length of the CDR3 is 15 residues. The CDR3 DNA follows: TGTGCCAGCAGCTACTGGACCGGGGGGAGAACTGAAGCTTTCTTT. It yields the protein CASSYWTGGRTEAFF.

This clone was counted a few times. V gene TRBV29-1 combines with J gene TRBJ1-1; 7 nucleotides line up with TRBD1. This CDR3 is built from 15 residues. The V gene end was trimmed by 5 bases and the J gene end by 3 bases; junction bases not matched to a gene: 12. The V gene's germline CDR1 is SQVTM and CDR2 ANQGSEA. The CDR3 loop is CSVHRQGTGHTEAFF. CDR3 bases: TGCAGCGTTCATCGACAGGGTACGGGACACACTGAAGCTTTCTTT. Combining the CDR3 with reference TRBV29-1 and TRBJ1-1 gives the whole variable domain SAVISQKPSRDICQRGTSLTIQCQVDSQVTMMFWYRQQPGQSLTLIATANQGSEATYESGFVIDKFPISRPNLTFSTLTVSNMSPEDSSIYLCSVHRQGTGHTEAFFGQGTRLTVV.

The rearrangement links TRBV6-6 to TRBJ2-4, with 9 bases lining up with TRBD1. V gave up 5 bases and J gave up 3 bases; unmatched junction bases: 2. The CDR3 extends over 14 amino acids. Germline CDR1 MNHNY, CDR2 SVGAGI (reference sequence). The CDR3 DNA reads as TGTGCCAGCAGTCTGACAGGGGGCAAAAACATTCAGTACTTC. Amino acid sequence: CASSLTGGKNIQYF.

This clone was found a few times. The chain combines TRBV9 with TRBJ2-1; TRBD2 might be the D (6 bases). CDR3 length: 15 residues. CDR1 and CDR2 from the germline V gene are SGDLS and YYNGEE. The V gene lost 6 bases and the J gene lost 4 bases, with 17 bases spanning the gap. This CDR3 reads CASTLGASEYNEQFF. The CDR3 nucleotides are TGTGCCAGCACCCTAGGGGCTAGCGAATACAATGAGCAGTTCTTC.

The chain uses TRBV6-5 and TRBJ2-4, with 7 bases aligning to TRBD1. With V trimmed by 6 bases and J by 1 base, 3 bases remained unmatched. Germline-derived CDR1 and CDR2 are MNHEY and SVGAGI. The CDR3 has 14 residues. In nucleotides, the CDR3 is TGTGCCAGCAGAGAGGGGGCTGCCAAAAACATTCAGTACTTC. This sequence encodes CASREGAAKNIQYF.

The rearrangement uses TRBV6-6 and TRBJ2-7, with a tentative D call TRBD2 (6 bases). Trimming left V 6 bases short and J 0 bases short, with 12 bases between. Germline V gives CDR1 MNHNY, CDR2 SVGAGI (reference sequence). The CDR3 has 14 residues. The CDR3 DNA sequence: TGTGCCAGCAGGAGGACTACGAACTCCTACGAGCAGTACTTC. Protein product: CASRRTTNSYEQYF.

The rearrangement links TRBV4-1 to TRBJ2-2; 12 nucleotides match TRBD1. CDR1 is MGHRA and CDR2 is YSYEKL in the germline V gene. The junction had 12 bases not matched to a gene; V was cut back by 5 bases and J by 5 bases. The CDR3 spans 18 residues. The CDR3 loop is CASSTRTGTGGRTGELFF. Here the CDR3 DNA reads TGCGCCAGCAGCACCCGAACCGGGACAGGGGGCAGGACCGGGGAGCTGTTTTTT.